The 19 T cell receptor beta chains presented below share a single source sample, sequenced in a study of cytomegalovirus exposure and HLA in healthy donors. The PCR used 60 Vbeta and 13 Jbeta primers. Assay: immunoSEQ multiplex PCR; the TCRdb copy retains only in-frame clones and omits some. The table shows around 140,000 clones, with roughly four fifths occurring only once. Material: PBMCs. All receptors come from a female donor in good health and CMV-seronegative.

The J gene is TRBJ1-4, the V gene TRBV6-8; no clear D. V was cut by 8 bases and J by 3 bases, with 19 bases left in between. Germline assignment: CDR1 MNHGY and CDR2 SAAAGT. The CDR3 extends over 16 amino acids. As DNA, the CDR3 is TGTGCCAGCGCCCCTCCAACTTCCCAGGCTAATGAAAAACTGTTTTTT. Amino acid sequence: CASAPPTSQANEKLFF.

This clone occurred a few times. The rearrangement joins TRBV7-8 to TRBJ1-5; D possibly corresponds to TRBD1 (6 bases). The ends were cut back, 6 bases at V and 4 bases at J, with 7 bases in the middle. Germline-derived CDR1 and CDR2 are SGHVS and FQNEAQ. CDR3 length equals 12 residues. The CDR3 nucleotides are TGTGCCAGCAGTACAGGGAATCAGCCCCAGCATTTT. It encodes CASSTGNQPQHF.

The V gene is TRBV19, the J gene TRBJ1-5; 10 bases match TRBD1. J lost 2 bases, V lost 10 bases, and 14 bases had no gene match. CDR3 length equals 17 residues. The germline V gene encodes CDR1 LNHDA and CDR2 SQIVND (reference sequence). CDR3 in amino acids: CATLGQGWKTGNQPQHF. The CDR3 DNA sequence: TGTGCCACCCTGGGACAGGGGTGGAAAACGGGCAATCAGCCCCAGCATTTT.

The V call is TRBV28, the J call TRBJ1-5; 7 bases agree with TRBD1. The CDR3 length is 12 residues. Germline CDR1 MDHEN, CDR2 SYDVKM. V lost 10 bases to trimming and J lost 7 bases; unmatched junction nucleotides: 7. CDR3 in amino acids: CATTGVGQPQHF. In DNA form, the CDR3 reads TGTGCCACCACAGGGGTCGGCCAGCCCCAGCATTTT.

In this sample, this clone turned up a few times. The chain is built from TRBV5-6 and TRBJ1-1, with TRBD1 identical over 8 bases. Trimming took 0 bases from V and 7 from J; bases not matched to a gene: 2. Germline CDR1 and CDR2: SGHDT and YYEEEE. The CDR3 totals 13 residues. The CDR3 reads CASSLAGQVEAFF. CDR3 DNA sequence: TGTGCCAGCAGCTTGGCGGGACAGGTTGAAGCTTTCTTT. The whole variable domain, filled in from reference TRBV5-6 and TRBJ1-1, reads DAGVTQSPTHLIKTRGQQVTLRCSPKSGHDTVSWYQQALGQGPQFIFQYYEEEERQRGNFPDRFSGHQFPNYSSELNVNALLLGDSALYLCASSLAGQVEAFFGQGTRLTVV.

This clone was counted only a few times. The rearrangement uses TRBV19 and TRBJ2-7; D is uncertain. V dropped 1 base and J dropped 5 bases, with 9 bases sitting between them. Germline V gives CDR1 LNHDA, CDR2 SQIVND (reference sequence). The CDR3 consists of 13 residues. Here the CDR3 reads CASSIGVVNEQYF. For the CDR3, the DNA is TGTGCCAGTAGTATAGGAGTCGTGAACGAGCAGTACTTC. The full variable domain, its missing parts supplied by reference TRBV19 and TRBJ2-7, is DGGITQSPKYLFRKEGQNVTLSCEQNLNHDAMYWYRQDPGQGLRLIYYSQIVNDFQKGDIAEGYSVSREKKESFPLTVTSAQKNPTAFYLCASSIGVVNEQYFGPGTRLTVT.

The V and J genes are TRBV27 and TRBJ1-3, with TRBD1 matching over 8 bases. Germline V CDR1 and CDR2: MNHEY, SMNVEV (reference sequence). CDR3 length equals 17 residues. V gave up 6 bases and J gave up 0 bases; unmatched junction bases: 10. CDR3 DNA sequence: TGTGCCAGCAGGACTACAGGGGGTAAAGGCTCTGGAAACACCATATATTTT. It specifies CASRTTGGKGSGNTIYF.

The V and J genes are TRBV28 and TRBJ2-3; no definite D call. There are 12 residues in the CDR3. Germline V gene lookup returns CDR1 MDHEN and CDR2 SYDVKM. With 3 bases removed from V and 5 bases from J, the gap between germline ends came to 6 bases. The CDR3 nucleotides are TGTGCCAGCAGTTTGCAGGTAGATACGCAGTATTTT. Translated: CASSLQVDTQYF. Full variable domain (outside the CDR3, taken from reference TRBV28 and TRBJ2-3): DVKVTQSSRYLVKRTGEKVFLECVQDMDHENMFWYRQDPGLGLRLIYFSYDVKMKEKGDIPEGYSVSREKKERFSLILESASTNQTSMYLCASSLQVDTQYFGPGTRLTVL.

This clone was seen only once. The rearrangement uses TRBV7-6 and TRBJ2-3; D is uncertain. The CDR3 loop spans 14 amino acids. From germline, CDR1 is SGHVS and CDR2 FNYEAQ. V was trimmed by 4 bases and J by 4 bases, leaving 12 bases between them. This chain's CDR3 is CASSSNPRADTQYF. The CDR3 DNA reads TGTGCCAGCAGCTCCAACCCCCGGGCAGATACGCAGTATTTT.

The chain joins TRBV19 to TRBJ2-1, with 9 bases matching TRBD2. Germline CDR1 is LNHDA and CDR2 is SQIVND (reference sequence). This CDR3 spans 16 amino acids. V gave up 4 bases and J gave up 4 bases; unmatched junction bases: 8. The CDR3 loop reads CASSTREGLVYNEQFF. The CDR3 DNA reads TGTGCCAGTAGTACGCGGGAGGGCCTAGTTTACAATGAGCAGTTCTTC. Supplemented by reference TRBV19 and TRBJ2-1, the full variable domain reads DGGITQSPKYLFRKEGQNVTLSCEQNLNHDAMYWYRQDPGQGLRLIYYSQIVNDFQKGDIAEGYSVSREKKESFPLTVTSAQKNPTAFYLCASSTREGLVYNEQFFGPGTRLTVL.

J is TRBJ2-3 and V is TRBV10-3; 11 bases map to TRBD1. This CDR3 is built from 14 residues. Germline-derived CDR1 and CDR2 are ENHRY and SYGVKD. Trimming removed 7 bases from V and 5 bases from J; junction bases left unmatched: 5. Here the CDR3 reads CAITGQGAGDTQYF. The CDR3 DNA is TGTGCCATCACCGGACAGGGGGCGGGAGATACGCAGTATTTT.

This clone was found a few times. The chain combines TRBV5-5 with TRBJ2-3, with 8 bases identical to TRBD2. Trimming at V came to 0 bases and at J to 3 bases, leaving 6 bases not matched to a gene. This CDR3 comprises 16 residues. CDR1 and CDR2 from the germline V gene are SGHKS and YYEKEE (reference sequence). For the CDR3, the DNA is TGTGCCAGCAGCTTGGTGCCGGGAGGGGCTACAGATACGCAGTATTTT. Protein sequence: CASSLVPGGATDTQYF.

This rearrangement joins TRBV27 to TRBJ1-5, with D possibly matching TRBD1 (5 bases). CDR1 and CDR2 from the germline V gene are MNHEY and SMNVEV (reference sequence). The CDR3 has 16 amino acids. The V gene lost 3 bases and the J gene lost 3 bases, with 15 bases spanning the gap. The CDR3 region has the DNA TGTGCCAGCAGTTTCGCGGCGGGGGAGAACAATCAGCCCCAGCATTTT. It is translated as CASSFAAGENNQPQHF.

The rearrangement joins TRBV2 to TRBJ1-5, with 9 positions matching TRBD1. The V gene end was trimmed by 6 bases and the J gene end by 2 bases; junction bases not matched to a gene: 5. This CDR3 region has 15 residues. From germline, CDR1 is SNHLY and CDR2 FYNNEI. The CDR3 protein is CASRTQGAGNQPQHF. The CDR3 DNA reads TGTGCCAGCAGGACACAGGGGGCGGGCAATCAGCCCCAGCATTTT.

This rearrangement joins TRBV19 to TRBJ1-1; weak D call: TRBD1 (6 bases). The CDR3 totals 14 residues. V shed 4 bases and J shed 6 bases, with 15 bases lying between them. Germline CDR1 and CDR2: LNHDA and SQIVND (reference sequence). CDR3 region: CASSTPRTGSEAFF. Here the CDR3 DNA reads TGTGCCAGTAGTACCCCGCGTACAGGGTCTGAAGCTTTCTTT.

The V and J genes are TRBV6-1 and TRBJ1-2; possibly TRBD1 for D (6 bases). Germline CDR1 reads MNHNS; CDR2 reads SASEGT. The CDR3 totals 15 residues. V was shortened by 1 base and J by 13 bases, with 22 bases between the two germline ends. This CDR3 is CASSEGRQGPWAITF. CDR3 bases: TGTGCCAGCAGTGAAGGGAGGCAGGGGCCCTGGGCTATCACCTTC.

The V gene is TRBV12-5, the J gene TRBJ2-2, with 15 bases aligning to TRBD2. V gave up 4 bases and J gave up 2 bases; unmatched junction bases: 8. The CDR3 is made up of 19 amino acids. Germline lookup yields CDR1 LGHNT and CDR2 FRNRAP. The CDR3 spells CASGSPTGLAGGNTGELFF. CDR3 in DNA: TGTGCTAGTGGTTCCCCCACGGGACTAGCGGGGGGAAACACCGGGGAGCTGTTTTTT. The full variable domain, with the rest looked up from reference TRBV12-5 and TRBJ2-2, is DARVTQTPRHKVTEMGQEVTMRCQPILGHNTVFWYRQTMMQGLELLAYFRNRAPLDDSGMPKDRFSAEMPDATLATLKIQPSEPRDSAVYFCASGSPTGLAGGNTGELFFGEGSRLTVL.

The CDR3 DNA reads TGTGCCAGCAGCTCGACAGGGATTTGGATCAATCAGCCCCAGCATTTT. Protein product: CASSSTGIWINQPQHF. The chain is built from TRBV21-1 and TRBJ1-5; TRBD1 was called by the table and not checked on the DNA. TRBV21-1 is flagged as a pseudogene. The CDR3 extends over 16 amino acids.

This rearrangement joins TRBV6-5 to TRBJ1-1; tentatively, D is TRBD1 (5 bases). V was clipped by 7 bases and J by 3 bases, with 6 bases between them. Germline loops: CDR1 MNHEY, CDR2 SVGAGI. CDR3 length: 11 amino acids. The DNA for the CDR3 is TGTGCCAGCACCAGGGACACTGAAGCTTTCTTT. This sequence encodes CASTRDTEAFF.